The T cell receptor beta chain under discussion was sequenced for a study of blood T cell repertoires in COVID-19. Assay: immunoSEQ multiplex PCR; the TCRdb copy retains only in-frame clones and omits some. The data contain just over 80,000 clones, around 88% of them seen just once; the ten biggest clones take up 1% to 1.5%. CDR3 length: 14 residues. V was shortened by 2 bases and J by 0 bases, with 7 bases between the two germline ends. Germline lookup yields CDR1 SGHTA and CDR2 FQGNSA. Participants, about 18 to 90 years old, spanned about 26 US areas. Participants had their cohort set by participant-reported clinical history.

The specimen was PBMCs or T cells enriched from blood (not recorded which). The chain combines TRBV7-2 with TRBJ1-2; D not certain. The sequence was collected from a woman between 45 and 65 years old with acute COVID-19. The CDR3 DNA sequence: TGTGCCAGCAGCTTAACCCGGTCTAACTATGGCTACACCTTC. Translated: CASSLTRSNYGYTF. The variable domain in full, completed from reference TRBV7-2 and TRBJ1-2, reads GAGVSQSPSNKVTEKGKDVELRCDPISGHTALYWYRQSLGQGLEFLIYFQGNSAPDKSGLPSDRFSAERTGGSVSTLTIQRTQQEDSAVYLCASSLTRSNYGYTFGSGTRLTVV.